This TCR beta chain stems from a study of T cells after yellow fever vaccination. Study details: SMART-Seq v4 Ultra Low Input prepared libraries from low-cell fractions.

TCRdb itself ran the 5' RACE reads through MiXCR, one entry per CDR3 protein. Counted here are about 50,000 distinct CDR3 sequences, around 6.2% occurring once; the ten biggest clones make up roughly a third. This clonotype was picked up many times. This CDR3 is built from 17 residues. Unmatched junction bases numbered 3, after V lost 0 bases and J lost 0 bases. Germline loops: CDR1 SEHNR, CDR2 FQNEAQ (reference sequence). This sequence originates from a man aged 18 to 35 who received the YFV17D yellow fever vaccine. The sample in question was PBMCs, either bulk or a sorted T-cell subset (CD4+, CD8+, memory, or dextramer-sorted; not recorded which), obtained on the day of the yellow fever booster vaccination. The genes are TRBV7-9 and TRBJ2-3; 10 nucleotides align to TRBD2. The CDR3 coding sequence is TGTGCCAGCAGCTTAGCACTAGCGGGGCTGAGCACAGATACGCAGTATTTT. This codes for CASSLALAGLSTDTQYF.